This is a list of T cell receptor beta chains from one sample in a study of identical twins. TCRdb fed the 5' RACE reads into MiXCR, producing one record per CDR3 protein. There are roughly 470,000 distinct CDR3 sequences in the sample; roughly 13% occur only once, and 0.95% to 1% lies in the top ten. These sequences were also reported in another study, on yellow fever vaccine responses in identical twins.

Sequences were obtained from CD4+ T cells sorted from blood. These receptors all stem from a woman aged 18-29 years in good health. Both conserved end residues are part of each CDR3. Fields, in order: D gene, J gene, clone size, V gene, CDR3 DNA, CDR3 protein. A D gene is named only where the DNA matches it firmly. Clone size, where shown, is once, few, many, or a class for clones that have expanded.

- TRBJ1-2 few TRBV2 TGTGCCAGCAAGGAGGAGGGGGGCCAAGGCTACACCTTC CASKEEGGQGYTF
TRBD2 TRBJ2-3 - TRBV11-2 TGTGCCAGCAGCTTAGAAATAGCGGGGGGCACAGATACGCAGTATTTT CASSLEIAGGTDTQYF
TRBD2 TRBJ2-5 - TRBV12-3/TRBV12-4 TGTGCCAGCAGTTTAGCGGGCGGGGGTAAAGAGACCCAGTACTTC CASSLAGGGKETQYF
- TRBJ2-7 - TRBV18 TGTGCCAGCTCACCATTGTCAGGACCGTCCCCCTACGAGCAGTACTTC CASSPLSGPSPYEQYF
- TRBJ2-1 many TRBV5-1 TGCGCCAGCAGCCTAGTTTCGGGGGCCAATGAGCAGTTCTTC CASSLVSGANEQFF
- TRBJ2-7 - TRBV21-1 TGTGCCAGCGCCGGTCGGGGAATCGCCGAGCAGTACTTC CASAGRGIAEQYF
TRBD1 TRBJ2-2 many TRBV27 TGTGCCAGCAGTAATACAGGGGGGTACACCGGGGAGCTGTTTTTT CASSNTGGYTGELFF
- TRBJ2-7 - TRBV13 TGTGCCAGCAGCTTTCTTCTAGCGAACAGGGGTAGCGAGCAGTACTTC CASSFLLANRGSEQYF
TRBD1 TRBJ2-1 - TRBV3-1 TGTGCCAGCAGCCCTCGGGACAGGGAGATGGGCAATGAGCAGTTCTTC CASSPRDREMGNEQFF
- TRBJ1-2 - TRBV2 TGTGCCAGCAGTGCCTCAGACCGAGCTTCTAACTATGGCTACACCTTC CASSASDRASNYGYTF
- TRBJ2-5 - TRBV18 TGTGCCAGCTCACCACAACAGGGAAGAGAGACCCAGTACTTC CASSPQQGRETQYF
- TRBJ2-2 many TRBV5-1 TGCGCCAGCAGCTTGGTACCAGATAACACCGGGGAGCTGTTTTTT CASSLVPDNTGELFF
- TRBJ2-1 few TRBV3-1 TGTGCCAGCAGTCCCCCCGGGGAGACCCTGTTCTTC CASSPPGETLFF
TRBD2 TRBJ2-1 many TRBV6-2/TRBV6-3 TGTGCCAGCAGTACTAGCGGAGGCTCCTACAATGAGCAGTTCTTC CASSTSGGSYNEQFF
- TRBJ2-7 - TRBV28 TGTGCCAGCAGTTTACCGGGACGGGCCTACGAGCAGTACTTC CASSLPGRAYEQYF
- TRBJ2-1 - TRBV6-2/TRBV6-3 TGTGCCAGCAGTAGCCGGGCCGGAAGAGAGTTCTTC CASSSRAGREFF
TRBD1 TRBJ2-3 many TRBV5-1 TGCGCCAGCAGCGGGGGACAGGGGGCAAGAGATACGCAGTATTTT CASSGGQGARDTQYF
- TRBJ2-1 - TRBV7-9 TGTGCCAGCTTAGCGGACCCGGGAATCGATGAGCAGTTCTTC CASLADPGIDEQFF
- TRBJ2-7 - TRBV28 TGTGCCAGCAGGGTGATTGGCAGGGCTAACGAGCAGTACTTC CASRVIGRANEQYF
- TRBJ1-6 few TRBV7-9 TGTGCCAGCAGCTTAGGCGGGGAGGGTTCACCCCTCCACTTT CASSLGGEGSPLHF
TRBD1 TRBJ2-1 - TRBV11-1 TGTGCCAGCAGCTTACGGCCCTCCCGGACAGGCAACTACAATGAGCAGTTCTTC CASSLRPSRTGNYNEQFF
- TRBJ2-3 - TRBV15 TGTGCCACCAGCAGAGATCCTTCCGGACAGAACACAGATACGCAGTATTTT CATSRDPSGQNTDTQYF
- TRBJ1-5 few TRBV19 TGTGCCAGTAGTATCGGAGTGGGGCCGAGCAATCAGCCCCAGCATTTT CASSIGVGPSNQPQHF
- TRBJ2-1 few TRBV20-1 TGCAGTGCTCAGAGAGGGTCCTCTCGACGCTCCTACAATGAGCAGTTCTTC CSAQRGSSRRSYNEQFF
- TRBJ2-5 - TRBV5-1 TGCGCCAGCAGCTTGGACAGTCCGACGAGGTCCCAGTACTTC CASSLDSPTRSQYF
- TRBJ2-7 - TRBV6-2/TRBV6-3 TGTGCCAGCAGTTATATTGGCAACTCCTACGAGCAGTACTTC CASSYIGNSYEQYF
- TRBJ2-7 many TRBV20-1 TGCAGTGCTAGAGGGGGGCGCTTTGCCTACGAGCAGTACTTC CSARGGRFAYEQYF
- TRBJ2-5 few TRBV20-1 TGCAGTGCCCAACCCGGAGAGACCCAGTACTTC CSAQPGETQYF
- TRBJ2-5 - TRBV7-2 TGTGCCAGCAGCTTAAGCCCCACCCAAGAGACCCAGTACTTC CASSLSPTQETQYF
- TRBJ2-3 many TRBV20-1 TGCAGTGCTAGAGAACCCATTCGGGCAGATACGCAGTATTTT CSAREPIRADTQYF
TRBD1 TRBJ1-2 many TRBV5-1 TGCGCCAGCAGCTTGGCCGGGGACAGACTTACCTTC CASSLAGDRLTF
TRBD1 TRBJ1-6 - TRBV14 TGTGCCAGCAGCCAACAGGGGGCTTGGTCACCCCTCCACTTT CASSQQGAWSPLHF
TRBD1 TRBJ2-5 few TRBV10-3 TGTGCCATCAGGTCGGGACAGGGTCGGGAGACCCAGTACTTC CAIRSGQGRETQYF
- TRBJ2-1 - TRBV29-1 TGCAGCGTTCTCAGCAAGAGCTCCTACAATGAGCAGTTCTTC CSVLSKSSYNEQFF
TRBD1 TRBJ2-1 - TRBV3-1 TGTGCCAGCAGCCAGGTTGACAGGGGGGAGCAGTTCTTC CASSQVDRGEQFF
- TRBJ2-1 many TRBV12-3/TRBV12-4 TGTGCCAGCAGTGCCCAAAGGGGGGATTACAATGAGCAGTTCTTC CASSAQRGDYNEQFF
TRBD1 TRBJ2-1 few TRBV28 TGTGCCAGCAGACTTTTGGGACAGTACAATGAGCAGTTCTTC CASRLLGQYNEQFF
TRBD2 TRBJ2-1 - TRBV27 TGTGCCAGCAGCGGTAGAGCGGGGTTCAAGTTCTTC CASSGRAGFKFF
- TRBJ2-5 few TRBV7-2 TGTGCCAGCAGCGTCGACTATACTGAGACCCAGTACTTC CASSVDYTETQYF
- TRBJ1-1 few TRBV12-3/TRBV12-4 TGTGCCAGCAGTCTGACAGGAATCAACACTGAAGCTTTCTTT CASSLTGINTEAFF
- TRBJ2-7 once TRBV20-1 TGCAGTGCTAGAGGCCCTGGTAAGGGGGACGAGCAGTACTTC CSARGPGKGDEQYF
TRBD1 TRBJ2-7 many TRBV25-1 TGTGCCAGCAGTGGGACAGGGGGCTACGAGCAGTACTTC CASSGTGGYEQYF
TRBD1 TRBJ2-1 - TRBV4-3 TGCGCCAGCAGCCAGTGGGGACAGGCGAGCTCCTACAATGAGCAGTTCTTC CASSQWGQASSYNEQFF
TRBD2 TRBJ2-1 many TRBV5-1 TGCGCCAGCAGCTCCGGACTAGCGGGTAATGAGCAGTTCTTC CASSSGLAGNEQFF